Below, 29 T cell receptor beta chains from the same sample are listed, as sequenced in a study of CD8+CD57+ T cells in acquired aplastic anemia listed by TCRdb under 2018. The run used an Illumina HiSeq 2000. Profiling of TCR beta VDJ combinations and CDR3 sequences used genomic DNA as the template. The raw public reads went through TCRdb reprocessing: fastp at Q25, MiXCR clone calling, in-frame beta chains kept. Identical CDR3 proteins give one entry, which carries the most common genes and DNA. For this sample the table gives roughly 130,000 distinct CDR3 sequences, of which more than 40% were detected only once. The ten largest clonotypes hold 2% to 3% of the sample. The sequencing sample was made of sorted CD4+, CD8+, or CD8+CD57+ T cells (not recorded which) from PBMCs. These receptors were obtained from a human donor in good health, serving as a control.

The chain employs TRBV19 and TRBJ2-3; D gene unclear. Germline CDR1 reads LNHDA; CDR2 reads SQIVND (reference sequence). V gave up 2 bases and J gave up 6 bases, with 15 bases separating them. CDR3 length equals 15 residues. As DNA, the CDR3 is TGTGCCAGTAGTATATGGCGATCCGACGGGGATACGCAGTATTTT. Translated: CASSIWRSDGDTQYF.

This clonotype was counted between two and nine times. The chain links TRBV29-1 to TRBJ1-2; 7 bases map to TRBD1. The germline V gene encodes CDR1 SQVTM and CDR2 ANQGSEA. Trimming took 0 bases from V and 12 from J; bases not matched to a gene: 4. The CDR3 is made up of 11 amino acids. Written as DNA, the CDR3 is TGCAGCGTTGAAGATCGAGGGGGCAACACCTTC. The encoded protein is CSVEDRGGNTF. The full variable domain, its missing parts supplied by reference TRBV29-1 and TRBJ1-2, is SAVISQKPSRDICQRGTSLTIQCQVDSQVTMMFWYRQQPGQSLTLIATANQGSEATYESGFVIDKFPISRPNLTFSTLTVSNMSPEDSSIYLCSVEDRGGNTFGSGTRLTVV.

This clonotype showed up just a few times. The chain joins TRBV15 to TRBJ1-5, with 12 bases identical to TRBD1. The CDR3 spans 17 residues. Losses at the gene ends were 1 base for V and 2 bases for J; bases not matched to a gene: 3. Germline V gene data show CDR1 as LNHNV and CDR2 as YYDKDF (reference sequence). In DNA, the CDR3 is TGTGCCACCAGCAGAGGGGACAGGGGGCTTGGCAATCAGCCCCAGCATTTT. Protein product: CATSRGDRGLGNQPQHF.

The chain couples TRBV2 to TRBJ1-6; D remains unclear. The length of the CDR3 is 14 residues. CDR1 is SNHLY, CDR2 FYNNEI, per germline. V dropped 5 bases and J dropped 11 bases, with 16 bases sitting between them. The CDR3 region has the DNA TGTGCCAGCAGTTCCCGGGTCGAGGTGGCACCCCTCCACTTT. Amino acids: CASSSRVEVAPLHF.

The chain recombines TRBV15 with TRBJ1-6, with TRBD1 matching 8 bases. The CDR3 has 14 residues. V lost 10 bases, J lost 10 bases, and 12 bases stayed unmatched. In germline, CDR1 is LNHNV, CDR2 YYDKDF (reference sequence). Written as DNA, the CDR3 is TGTGCCAGCACCGACAGGGGCCTCAGATCACCCCTCCACTTT. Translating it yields CASTDRGLRSPLHF.

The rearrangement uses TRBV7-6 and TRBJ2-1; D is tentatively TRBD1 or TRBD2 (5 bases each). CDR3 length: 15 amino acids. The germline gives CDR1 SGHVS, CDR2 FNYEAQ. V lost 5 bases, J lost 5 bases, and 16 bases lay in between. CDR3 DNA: TGTGCCAGCAGCGACGGGACGGCCCTAAACAATGAGCAGTTCTTC. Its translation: CASSDGTALNNEQFF.

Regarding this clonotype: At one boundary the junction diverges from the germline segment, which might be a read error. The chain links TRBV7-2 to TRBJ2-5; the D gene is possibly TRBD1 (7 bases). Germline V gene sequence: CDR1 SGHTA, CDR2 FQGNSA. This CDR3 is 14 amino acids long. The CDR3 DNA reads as TGCGCCAGCAGCTTAAATCAGGGGGGAGAGATCCAGTACTTC. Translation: CASSLNQGGEIQYF.

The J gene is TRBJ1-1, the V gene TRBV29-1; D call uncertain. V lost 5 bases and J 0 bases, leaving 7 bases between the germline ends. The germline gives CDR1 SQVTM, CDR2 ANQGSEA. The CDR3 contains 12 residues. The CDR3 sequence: CSVWSVNTEAFF. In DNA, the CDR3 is TGCAGCGTTTGGTCAGTGAACACTGAAGCTTTCTTT.

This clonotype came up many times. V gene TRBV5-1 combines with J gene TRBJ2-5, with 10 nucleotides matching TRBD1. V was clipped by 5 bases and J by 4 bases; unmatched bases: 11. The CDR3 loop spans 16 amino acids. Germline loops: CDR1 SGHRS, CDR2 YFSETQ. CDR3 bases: TGCGCCAGCAGTACGACAGGGGGCAATTATGGAGAGACCCAGTACTTC. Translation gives CASSTTGGNYGETQYF.

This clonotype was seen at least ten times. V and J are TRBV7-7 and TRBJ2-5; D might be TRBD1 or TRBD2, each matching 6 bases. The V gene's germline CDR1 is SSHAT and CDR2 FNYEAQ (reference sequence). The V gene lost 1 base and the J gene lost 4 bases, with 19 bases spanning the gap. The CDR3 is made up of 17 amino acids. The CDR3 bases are TGTGCCAGCAGCTTAGGATCCAGGGGAGGAGATGCAGAGACCCAGTACTTC. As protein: CASSLGSRGGDAETQYF.

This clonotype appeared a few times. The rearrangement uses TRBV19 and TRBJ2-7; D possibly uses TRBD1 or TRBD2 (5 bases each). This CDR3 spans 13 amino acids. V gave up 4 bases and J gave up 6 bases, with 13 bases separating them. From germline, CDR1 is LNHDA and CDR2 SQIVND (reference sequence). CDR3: CASSTGPRTEQYF. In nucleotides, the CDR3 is TGTGCCAGTAGTACGGGACCCCGTACCGAGCAGTACTTC.

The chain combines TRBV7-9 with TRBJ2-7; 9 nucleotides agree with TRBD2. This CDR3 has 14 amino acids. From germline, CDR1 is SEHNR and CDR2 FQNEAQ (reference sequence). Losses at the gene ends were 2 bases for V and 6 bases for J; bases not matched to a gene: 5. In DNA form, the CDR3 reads TGTGCCAGCAGCTTATGGGCGGGAGGGGGCGAGCAGTACTTC. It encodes CASSLWAGGGEQYF.

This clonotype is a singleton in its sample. CDR3 loop: CASSLDRQGEQYF. The CDR3 DNA sequence: TGTGCCAGCAGCTTAGATCGGCAGGGCGAGCAGTACTTC. This chain uses TRBV11-2 with TRBJ2-7; D may be TRBD1 (5 bases). Between the trimmed V and J ends, which lost 0 bases and 6 bases, there was a span of 9 bases. Germline assignment: CDR1 SGHAT and CDR2 FQNNGV. The CDR3 length is 13 residues.

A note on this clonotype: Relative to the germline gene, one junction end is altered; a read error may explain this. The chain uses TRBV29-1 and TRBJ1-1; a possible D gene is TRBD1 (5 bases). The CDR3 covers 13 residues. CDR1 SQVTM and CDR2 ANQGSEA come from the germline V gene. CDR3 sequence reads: CSGERGPGVEAFF. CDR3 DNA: TGCAGCGGTGAAAGGGGACCTGGTGTTGAAGCTTTCTTT. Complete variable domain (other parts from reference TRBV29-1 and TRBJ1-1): SAVISQKPSRDICQRGTSLTIQCQVDSQVTMMFWYRQQPGQSLTLIATANQGSEATYESGFVIDKFPISRPNLTFSTLTVSNMSPEDSSIYLCSGERGPGVEAFFGQGTRLTVV.

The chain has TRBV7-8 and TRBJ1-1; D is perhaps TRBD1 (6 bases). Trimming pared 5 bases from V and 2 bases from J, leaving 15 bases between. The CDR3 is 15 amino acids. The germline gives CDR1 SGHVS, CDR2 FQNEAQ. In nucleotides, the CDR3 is TGTGCCAGCAGCCTTAACCGGGGGGCAAACACTGAAGCTTTCTTT. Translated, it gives CASSLNRGANTEAFF.

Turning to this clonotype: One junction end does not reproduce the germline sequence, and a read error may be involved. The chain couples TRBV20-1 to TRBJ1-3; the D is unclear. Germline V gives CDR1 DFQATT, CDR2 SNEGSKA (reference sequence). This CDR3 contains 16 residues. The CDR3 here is CSAKSLKNDGGNTIYF. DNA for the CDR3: TGCAGTGCCAAGTCCCTGAAAAACGACGGAGGAAACACCATATACTTT.

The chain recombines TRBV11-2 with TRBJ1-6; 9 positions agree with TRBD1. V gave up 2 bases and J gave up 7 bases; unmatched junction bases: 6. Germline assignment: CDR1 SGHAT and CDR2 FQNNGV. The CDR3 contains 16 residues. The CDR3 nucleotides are TGTGCCAGCAGCTTAACAGGACAGGGGACGAATTCACCCCTCCACTTT. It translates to CASSLTGQGTNSPLHF.

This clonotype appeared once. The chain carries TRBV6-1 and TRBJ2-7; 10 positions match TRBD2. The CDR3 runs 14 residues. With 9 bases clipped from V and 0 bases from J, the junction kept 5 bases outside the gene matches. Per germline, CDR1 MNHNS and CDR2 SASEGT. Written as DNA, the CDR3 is TGTGCCAGTAGACTAGCGGGTAGCTCCTACGAGCAGTACTTC. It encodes CASRLAGSSYEQYF.

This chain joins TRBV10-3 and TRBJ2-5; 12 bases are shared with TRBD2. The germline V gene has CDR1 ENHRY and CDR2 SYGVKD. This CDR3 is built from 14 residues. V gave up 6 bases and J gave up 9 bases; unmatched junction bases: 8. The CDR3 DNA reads TGTGCCATCAGGAGAGGACTAGCGGGAAGAGCCCAGTACTTC. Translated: CAIRRGLAGRAQYF.

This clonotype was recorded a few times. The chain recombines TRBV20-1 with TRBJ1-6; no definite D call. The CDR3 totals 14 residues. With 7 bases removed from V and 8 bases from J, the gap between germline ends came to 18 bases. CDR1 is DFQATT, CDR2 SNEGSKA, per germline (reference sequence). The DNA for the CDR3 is TGCAGTGTCCGGGGAAGCTCCTCCGATTCACCCCTCCACTTT. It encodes CSVRGSSSDSPLHF.

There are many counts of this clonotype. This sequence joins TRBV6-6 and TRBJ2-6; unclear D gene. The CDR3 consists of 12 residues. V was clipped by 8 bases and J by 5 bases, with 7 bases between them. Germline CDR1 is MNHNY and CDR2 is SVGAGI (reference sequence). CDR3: CASAAWANVLTF. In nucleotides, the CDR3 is TGTGCCAGCGCTGCTTGGGCCAACGTCCTGACTTTC.

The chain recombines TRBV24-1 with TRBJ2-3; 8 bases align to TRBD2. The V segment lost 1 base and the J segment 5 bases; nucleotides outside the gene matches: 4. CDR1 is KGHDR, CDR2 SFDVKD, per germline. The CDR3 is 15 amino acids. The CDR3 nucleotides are TGTGCCACCAGTGATTTCACGGGGGGGCAAGATACGCAGTATTTT. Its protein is CATSDFTGGQDTQYF.

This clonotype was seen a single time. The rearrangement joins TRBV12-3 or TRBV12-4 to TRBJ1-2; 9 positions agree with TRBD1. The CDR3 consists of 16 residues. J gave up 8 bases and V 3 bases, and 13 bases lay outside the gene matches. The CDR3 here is CASSLRDRDRANGYTF. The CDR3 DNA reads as TGTGCCAGCAGTTTGCGAGACCGGGACAGGGCGAACGGCTACACCTTC.

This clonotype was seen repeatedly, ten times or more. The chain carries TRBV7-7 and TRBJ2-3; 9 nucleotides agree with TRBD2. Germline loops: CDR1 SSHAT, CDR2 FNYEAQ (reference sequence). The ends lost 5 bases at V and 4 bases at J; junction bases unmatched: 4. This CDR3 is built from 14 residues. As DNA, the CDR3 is TGTGCCAGCAGCCTTAGCGGGGGACCAGATACGCAGTATTTT. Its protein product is CASSLSGGPDTQYF. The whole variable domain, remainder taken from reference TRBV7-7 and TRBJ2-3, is GAGVSQSPRYKVTKRGQDVTLRCDPISSHATLYWYQQALGQGPEFLTYFNYEAQPDKSGLPSDRFSAERPEGSISTLTIQRTEQRDSAMYRCASSLSGGPDTQYFGPGTRLTVL.

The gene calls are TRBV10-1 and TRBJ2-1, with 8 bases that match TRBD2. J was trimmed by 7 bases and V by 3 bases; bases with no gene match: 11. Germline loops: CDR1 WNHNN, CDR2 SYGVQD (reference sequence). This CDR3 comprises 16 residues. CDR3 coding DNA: TGCGCCAGCAGTGAAAAGGGGGGGGTAGCGGGAAATGAGCAGTTCTTC. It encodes CASSEKGGVAGNEQFF.

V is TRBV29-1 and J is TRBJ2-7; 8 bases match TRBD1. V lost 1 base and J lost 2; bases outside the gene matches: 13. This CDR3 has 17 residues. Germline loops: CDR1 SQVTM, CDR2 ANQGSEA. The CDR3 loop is CSVEASIGQGRAYEQYF. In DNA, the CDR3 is TGCAGCGTTGAAGCAAGCATCGGACAGGGAAGGGCCTACGAGCAGTACTTC.

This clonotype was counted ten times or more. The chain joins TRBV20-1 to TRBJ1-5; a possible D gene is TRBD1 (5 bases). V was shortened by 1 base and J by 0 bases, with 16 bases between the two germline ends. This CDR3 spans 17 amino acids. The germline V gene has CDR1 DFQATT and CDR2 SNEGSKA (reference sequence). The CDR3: CSARGSKAGHSNQPQHF. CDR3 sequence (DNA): TGCAGTGCTAGAGGTTCTAAGGCAGGGCATAGCAATCAGCCCCAGCATTTT.

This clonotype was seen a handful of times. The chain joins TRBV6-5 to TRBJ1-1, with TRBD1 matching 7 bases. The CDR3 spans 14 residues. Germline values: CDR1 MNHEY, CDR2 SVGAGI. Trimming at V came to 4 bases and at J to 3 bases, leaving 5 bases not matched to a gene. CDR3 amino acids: CASSSPRGDTEAFF. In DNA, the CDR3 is TGTGCCAGCAGTTCGCCCAGGGGGGACACTGAAGCTTTCTTT.

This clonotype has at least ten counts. The CDR3 is CASSLIKGNEQFF. The CDR3 nucleotides are TGTGCCAGCAGTTTAATAAAGGGAAATGAGCAGTTCTTC. The chain carries TRBV12-3 or TRBV12-4 and TRBJ2-1; D call uncertain. Between the trimmed V and J ends, which lost 2 bases and 7 bases, there was a span of 9 bases. The CDR3 spans 13 residues.